This T cell receptor beta chain was sequenced for a study of control samples from healthy donors and cancer patients. The repertoire was sequenced with immunoSEQ multiplex PCR; TCRdb's copy has only in-frame clones and lacks some. Of roughly 130,000 clones in the sample, about 95% were seen once. Germline V gene data show CDR1 as SGHDN and CDR2 as FVKESK. This CDR3 has 13 amino acids. V was clipped by 5 bases and J by 7 bases; unmatched bases: 5. Sequenced sample: blood. The rearrangement links TRBV14 to TRBJ1-1; 9 positions match TRBD1. This receptor was obtained from a man under 40 in good health. CDR3 region: CASSTGTGLEAFF. Written as DNA, the CDR3 is TGTGCCAGCAGCACAGGGACAGGGCTTGAAGCTTTCTTT.